This record covers a single T cell receptor beta chain. Its antigen is unidentified. The record originates from a study of T cell responses to AZD1222 COVID-19 vaccine. V dropped 6 bases and J dropped 1 base, with 12 bases sitting between them. The CDR3 contains 14 residues. In germline, CDR1 is MNHEY, CDR2 SMNVEV (reference sequence). The study, taken as a whole, reports: A mostly white British donor set with more females was recruited, and clonal diversity was possibly underestimated. The peak T cell response came first, and repertoires were sampled only after it. The study identified only six AZD1222 recipients as seropositive at baseline.

Sequencing used immunoSEQ multiplex PCR; TCRdb keeps in-frame clones, though not all of them. Altogether roughly 70,000 clones are present, around nine tenths being singletons, with the ten largest covering roughly 6.7%. The material sequenced was peripheral blood, taken 28 days after the second dose of the MenACWY control vaccine. The receptor was isolated from an adult who received the MenACWY meningococcal vaccine as a control. This chain uses TRBV27 with TRBJ1-1; no definite D call. CDR3 amino acids: CASSEGRPNTEAFF. The CDR3 region has the DNA TGTGCCAGCAGCGAAGGTCGGCCGAACACTGAAGCTTTCTTT.